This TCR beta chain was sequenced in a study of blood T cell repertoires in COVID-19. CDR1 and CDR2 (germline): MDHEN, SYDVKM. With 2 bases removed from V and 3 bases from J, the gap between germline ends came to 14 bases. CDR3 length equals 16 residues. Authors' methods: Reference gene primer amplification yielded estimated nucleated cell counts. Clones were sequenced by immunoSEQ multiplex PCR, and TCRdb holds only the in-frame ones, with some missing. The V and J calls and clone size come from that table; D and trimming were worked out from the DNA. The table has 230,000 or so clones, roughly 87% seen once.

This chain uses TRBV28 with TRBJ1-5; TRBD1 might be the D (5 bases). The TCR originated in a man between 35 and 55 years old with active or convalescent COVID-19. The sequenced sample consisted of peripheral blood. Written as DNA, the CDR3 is TGTGCCAGCAGTTTACGGTGGCGGGGGACCAATCAGCCCCAGCATTTT. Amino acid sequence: CASSLRWRGTNQPQHF.